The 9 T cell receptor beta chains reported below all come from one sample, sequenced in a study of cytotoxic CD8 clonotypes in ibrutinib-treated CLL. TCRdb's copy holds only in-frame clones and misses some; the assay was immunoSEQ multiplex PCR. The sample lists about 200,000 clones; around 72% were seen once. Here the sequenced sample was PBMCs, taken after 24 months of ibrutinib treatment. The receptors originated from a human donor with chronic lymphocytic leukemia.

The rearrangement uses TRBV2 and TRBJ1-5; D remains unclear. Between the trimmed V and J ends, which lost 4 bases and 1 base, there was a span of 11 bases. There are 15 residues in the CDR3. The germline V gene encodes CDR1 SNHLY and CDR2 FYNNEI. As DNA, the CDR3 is TGTGCCAGCAGTGGGTACCGAGGGAGCAATCAGCCCCAGCATTTT. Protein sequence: CASSGYRGSNQPQHF.

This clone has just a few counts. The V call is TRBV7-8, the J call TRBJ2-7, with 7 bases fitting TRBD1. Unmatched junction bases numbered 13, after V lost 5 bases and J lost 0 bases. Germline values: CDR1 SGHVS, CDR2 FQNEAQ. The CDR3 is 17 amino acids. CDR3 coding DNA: TGTGCCAGCAGCCATCAGCCGGGACAGTCAAGCTCCTACGAGCAGTACTTC. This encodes CASSHQPGQSSSYEQYF.

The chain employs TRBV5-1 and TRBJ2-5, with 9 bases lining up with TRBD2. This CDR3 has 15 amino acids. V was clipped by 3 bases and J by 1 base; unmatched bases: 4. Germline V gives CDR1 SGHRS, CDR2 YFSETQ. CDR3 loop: CASSWISGSQETQYF. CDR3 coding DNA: TGCGCCAGCAGCTGGATTAGCGGGAGCCAAGAGACCCAGTACTTC. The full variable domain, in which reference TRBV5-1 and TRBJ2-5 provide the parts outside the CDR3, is KAGVTQTPRYLIKTRGQQVTLSCSPISGHRSVSWYQQTPGQGLQFLFEYFSETQRNKGNFPGRFSGRQFSNSRSEMNVSTLELGDSALYLCASSWISGSQETQYFGPGTRLLVL.

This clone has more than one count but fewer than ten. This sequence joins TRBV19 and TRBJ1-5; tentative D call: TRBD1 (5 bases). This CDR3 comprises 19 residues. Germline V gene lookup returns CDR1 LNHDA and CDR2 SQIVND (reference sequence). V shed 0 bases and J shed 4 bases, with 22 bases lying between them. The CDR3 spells CASSIDRGAVIGRNQPQHF. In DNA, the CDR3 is TGTGCCAGTAGTATAGATCGTGGGGCAGTTATAGGGAGAAATCAGCCCCAGCATTTT. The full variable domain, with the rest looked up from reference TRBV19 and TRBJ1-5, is DGGITQSPKYLFRKEGQNVTLSCEQNLNHDAMYWYRQDPGQGLRLIYYSQIVNDFQKGDIAEGYSVSREKKESFPLTVTSAQKNPTAFYLCASSIDRGAVIGRNQPQHFGDGTRLSIL.

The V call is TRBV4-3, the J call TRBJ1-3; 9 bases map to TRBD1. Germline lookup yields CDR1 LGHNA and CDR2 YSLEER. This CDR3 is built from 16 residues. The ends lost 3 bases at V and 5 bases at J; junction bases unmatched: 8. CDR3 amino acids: CASSQGTGLVRNTIYF. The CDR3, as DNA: TGCGCCAGCAGCCAGGGGACAGGGTTGGTGAGAAACACCATATATTTT.

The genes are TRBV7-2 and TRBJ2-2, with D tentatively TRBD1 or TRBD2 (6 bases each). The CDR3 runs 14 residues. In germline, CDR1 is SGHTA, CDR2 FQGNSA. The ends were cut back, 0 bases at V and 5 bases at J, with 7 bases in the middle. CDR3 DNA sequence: TGTGCCAGCAGCTTAGCAGGGGGGACCGGGGAGCTGTTTTTT. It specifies CASSLAGGTGELFF.

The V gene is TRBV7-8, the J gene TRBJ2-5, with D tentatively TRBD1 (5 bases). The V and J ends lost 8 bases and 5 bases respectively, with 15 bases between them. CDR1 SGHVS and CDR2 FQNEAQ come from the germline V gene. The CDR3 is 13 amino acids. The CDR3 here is CASRAGQLETQYF. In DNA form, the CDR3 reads TGTGCCAGCCGTGCAGGGCAATTGGAGACCCAGTACTTC.

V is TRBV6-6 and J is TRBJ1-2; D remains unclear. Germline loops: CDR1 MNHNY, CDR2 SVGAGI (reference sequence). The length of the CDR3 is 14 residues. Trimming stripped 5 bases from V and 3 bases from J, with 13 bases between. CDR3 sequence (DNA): TGTGCCAGCAGTGGGTTAGGGCTCTACTATGGCTACACCTTC. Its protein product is CASSGLGLYYGYTF.

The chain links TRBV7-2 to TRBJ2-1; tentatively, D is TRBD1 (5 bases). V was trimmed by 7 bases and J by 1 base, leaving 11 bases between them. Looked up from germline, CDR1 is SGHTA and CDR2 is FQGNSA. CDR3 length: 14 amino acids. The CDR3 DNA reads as TGTGCCAGCAACATCAGGGATTCCTACAATGAGCAGTTCTTC. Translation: CASNIRDSYNEQFF.